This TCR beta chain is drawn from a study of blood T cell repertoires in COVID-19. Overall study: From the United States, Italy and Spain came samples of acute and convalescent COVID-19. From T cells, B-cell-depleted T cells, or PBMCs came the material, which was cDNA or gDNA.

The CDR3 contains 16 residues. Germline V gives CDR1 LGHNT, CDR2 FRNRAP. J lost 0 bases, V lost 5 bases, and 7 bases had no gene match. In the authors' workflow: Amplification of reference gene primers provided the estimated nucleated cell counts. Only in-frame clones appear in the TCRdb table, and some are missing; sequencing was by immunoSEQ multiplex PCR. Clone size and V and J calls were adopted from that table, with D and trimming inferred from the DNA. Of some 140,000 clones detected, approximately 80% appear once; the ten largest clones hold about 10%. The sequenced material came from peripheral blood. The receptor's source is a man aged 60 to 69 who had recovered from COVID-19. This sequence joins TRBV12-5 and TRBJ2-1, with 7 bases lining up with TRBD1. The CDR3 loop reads CASGVGTALSYNEQFF. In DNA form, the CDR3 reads TGTGCTAGTGGTGTTGGGACAGCTCTCTCCTACAATGAGCAGTTCTTC.